This entry is about one TCR beta chain. Its cognate antigen is unknown. The CDR3 covers 17 residues. The V gene's germline CDR1 is LNHDA and CDR2 SQIVND (reference sequence). Germline trimming cut 6 bases from V and 4 bases from J; bases unmatched to any gene: 11. The data originate from a study of cytomegalovirus exposure and HLA in healthy donors. Overall study: Out of about 180 million T cells, an earlier analysis found about 120 million unique TCR beta sequences in total. An early release of data contained tens of millions of unique TCRs, which came from HLA-typed donors. Points from the study as a whole: An observed cluster of highly shared sequence variants was recorded as a likely sequencing artifact.

This PCR relied on a set of 60 Vbeta primers and 13 Jbeta primers. TCRdb's copy holds only in-frame clones and misses some; the assay was immunoSEQ multiplex PCR. The sample carries roughly 170,000 clones, roughly four fifths recorded once. The receptor was derived from a man aged 50-59 years in good health and CMV-seronegative. Sequenced material: PBMCs. This chain links TRBV19 with TRBJ2-6; the match to TRBD1 covers 8 bases. The CDR3 nucleotides are TGTGCCAGTAGACTTGACAGGGGTGAAACAGGGGCCAACGTCCTGACTTTC. Translating gives CASRLDRGETGANVLTF. The whole variable domain, filled in from reference TRBV19 and TRBJ2-6, reads DGGITQSPKYLFRKEGQNVTLSCEQNLNHDAMYWYRQDPGQGLRLIYYSQIVNDFQKGDIAEGYSVSREKKESFPLTVTSAQKNPTAFYLCASRLDRGETGANVLTFGAGSRLTVL.